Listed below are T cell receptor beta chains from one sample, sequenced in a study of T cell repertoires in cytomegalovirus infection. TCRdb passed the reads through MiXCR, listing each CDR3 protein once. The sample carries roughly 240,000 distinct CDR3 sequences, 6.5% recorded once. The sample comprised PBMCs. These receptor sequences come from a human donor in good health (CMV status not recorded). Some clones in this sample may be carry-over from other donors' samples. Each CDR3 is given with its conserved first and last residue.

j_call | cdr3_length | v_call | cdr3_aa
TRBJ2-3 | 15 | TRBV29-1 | CSVGDGDVITDTQYF
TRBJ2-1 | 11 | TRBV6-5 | CASSVGQAQFF
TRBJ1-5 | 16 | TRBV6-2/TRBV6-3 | CASRRTGTGGNQPQHF
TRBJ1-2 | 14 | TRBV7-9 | CASSPTLQGNGYTF
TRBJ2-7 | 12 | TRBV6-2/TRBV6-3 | CASRASTGGQYF
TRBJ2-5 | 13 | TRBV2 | CASSAGLEETQYF
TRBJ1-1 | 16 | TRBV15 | CATSLGRLRGNTEAFF
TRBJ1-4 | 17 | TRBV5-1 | CASSEGQSGQTNEKLFF
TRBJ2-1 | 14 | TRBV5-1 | CASSLVARGAEQFF
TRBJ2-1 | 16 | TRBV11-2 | CASSLSSGGAWNEQFF
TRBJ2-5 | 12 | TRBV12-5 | CASKEVGETQYF
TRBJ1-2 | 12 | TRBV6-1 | CASSEQGRGYTF
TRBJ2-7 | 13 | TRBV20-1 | CSARGPGVYEQYF
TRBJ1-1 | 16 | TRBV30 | CAWSPDRNGGGTEAFF
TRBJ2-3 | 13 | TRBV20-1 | CSASHRGTDTQYF
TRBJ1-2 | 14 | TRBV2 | CASSVGRLVYGYTF
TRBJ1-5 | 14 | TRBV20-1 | CSARDWQGNQPQHF
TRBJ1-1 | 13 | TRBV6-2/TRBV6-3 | CASRRERWTEAFF
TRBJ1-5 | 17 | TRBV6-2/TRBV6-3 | CASSQKYQGMGNQPQHF
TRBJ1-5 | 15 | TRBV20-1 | CSASQDTYSNQPQHF
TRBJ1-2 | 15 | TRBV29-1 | CSVGPGQTHNYGYTF
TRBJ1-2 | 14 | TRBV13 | CASSTRQGYYGYTF
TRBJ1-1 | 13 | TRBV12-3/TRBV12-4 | CASSSRQGIEAFF
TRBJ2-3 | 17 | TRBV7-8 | CASSFATGKLPTDTQYF
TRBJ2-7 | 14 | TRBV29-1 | CSVPSGSLSREQYF
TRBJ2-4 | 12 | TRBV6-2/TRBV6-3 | CASRPGGHIQYF
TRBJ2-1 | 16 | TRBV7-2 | CASSFIAGGLYNEQFF
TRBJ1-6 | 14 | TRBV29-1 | CSVAPGGDNSPLHF
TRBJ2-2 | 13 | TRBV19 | CASSMTGSGELFF
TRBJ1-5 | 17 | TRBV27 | CASSSHTNTESNQPQHF
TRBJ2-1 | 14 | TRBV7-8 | CASSMGTGSNEQFF
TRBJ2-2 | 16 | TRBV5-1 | CASSLDARLGTGELFF
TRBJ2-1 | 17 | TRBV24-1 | CATSESRTGGDPNEQFF
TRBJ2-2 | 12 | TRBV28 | CATGPGTGGLFF
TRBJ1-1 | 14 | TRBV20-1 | CSARIRGGSTEAFF
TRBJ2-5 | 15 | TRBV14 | CASSQYWDMGKTEYF
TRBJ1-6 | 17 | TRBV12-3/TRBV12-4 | CASSLTSTQGPGSPLHF
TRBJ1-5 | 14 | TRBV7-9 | CASSSQGPNQPQHF
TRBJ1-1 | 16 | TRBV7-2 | CASRDRTVGVWAEAFF
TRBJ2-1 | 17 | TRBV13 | CASSSPARAGAYNEQFF
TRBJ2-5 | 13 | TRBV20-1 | CSARSPPGETQYF
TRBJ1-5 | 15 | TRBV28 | CASSLLGGTYQPQHF